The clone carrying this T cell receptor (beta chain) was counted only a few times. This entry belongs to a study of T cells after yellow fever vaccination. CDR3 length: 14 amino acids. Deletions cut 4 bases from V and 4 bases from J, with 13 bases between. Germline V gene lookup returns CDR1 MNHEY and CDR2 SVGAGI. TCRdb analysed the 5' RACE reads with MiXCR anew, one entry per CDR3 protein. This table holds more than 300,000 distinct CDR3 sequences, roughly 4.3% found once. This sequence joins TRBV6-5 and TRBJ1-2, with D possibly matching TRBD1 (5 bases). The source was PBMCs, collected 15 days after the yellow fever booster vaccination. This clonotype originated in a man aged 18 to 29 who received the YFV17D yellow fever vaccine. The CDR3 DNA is TGTGCCAGCAGTTCTAGGACAACTCGCTATGGCTACACCTTC. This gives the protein CASSSRTTRYGYTF.